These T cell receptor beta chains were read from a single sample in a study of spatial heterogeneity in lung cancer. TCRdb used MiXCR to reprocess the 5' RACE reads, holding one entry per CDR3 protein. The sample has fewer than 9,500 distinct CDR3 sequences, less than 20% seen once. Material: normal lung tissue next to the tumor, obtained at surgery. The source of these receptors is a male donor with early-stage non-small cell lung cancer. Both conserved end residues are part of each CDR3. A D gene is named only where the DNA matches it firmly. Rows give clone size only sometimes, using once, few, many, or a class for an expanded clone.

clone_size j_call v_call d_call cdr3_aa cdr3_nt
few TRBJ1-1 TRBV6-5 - CASSRWFRGSTEAFF TGTGCCAGCAGTCGTTGGTTTCGAGGGAGCACTGAAGCTTTCTTT
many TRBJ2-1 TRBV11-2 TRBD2 CASSLESSGVSNEQFF TGTGCCAGCAGCTTAGAGTCCAGCGGGGTCTCCAATGAGCAGTTCTTC
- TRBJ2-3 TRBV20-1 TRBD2 CSAVPVAGGQADTQYF TGCAGTGCCGTCCCCGTAGCGGGAGGGCAGGCAGATACGCAGTATTTT
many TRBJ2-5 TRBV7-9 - CASSYEGEETQYF TGTGCCAGCAGCTATGAGGGGGAGGAGACCCAGTACTTC
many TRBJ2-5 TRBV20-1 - CSADPNRRGETQYF TGCAGTGCAGACCCTAATCGGAGGGGGGAGACCCAGTACTTC
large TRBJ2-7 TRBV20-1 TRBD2 CSARAGTSGVEQYF TGCAGTGCTAGGGCGGGGACTAGCGGTGTCGAGCAGTACTTC
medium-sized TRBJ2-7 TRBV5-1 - CASSLGQYSYEQYF TGCGCCAGCAGCTTGGGACAGTACTCCTACGAGCAGTACTTC
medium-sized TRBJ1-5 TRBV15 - CATSSSVSNQPQHF TGTGCCACCAGCAGCAGCGTAAGCAATCAGCCCCAGCATTTT
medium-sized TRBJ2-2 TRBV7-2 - CASSLRIRARAGELFF TGTGCCAGCAGCTTAAGAATCCGGGCCCGGGCCGGGGAGCTGTTTTTT
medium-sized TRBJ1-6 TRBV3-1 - CASSRLMTDPWNSPLHF TGTGCCAGCAGTCGTCTGATGACGGACCCCTGGAATTCACCCCTCCACTTT
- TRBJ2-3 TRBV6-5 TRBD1 CASSYGGTGGTDTQYF TGTGCCAGCAGTTATGGGGGGACAGGGGGCACAGATACGCAGTATTTT
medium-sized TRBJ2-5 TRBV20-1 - CSARDRDGGLRTQYF TGCAGTGCTAGAGACCGGGACGGAGGGTTACGGACCCAGTACTTC
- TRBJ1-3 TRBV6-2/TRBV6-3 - CASSYRPGPQGNTIYF TGTGCCAGCAGTTACCGGCCAGGGCCCCAAGGAAACACCATATATTTT
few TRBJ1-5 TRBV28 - CASSFWDGRNQPQHF TGTGCCAGCAGTTTCTGGGACGGACGGAATCAGCCCCAGCATTTT
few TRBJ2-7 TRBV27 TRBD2 CASSSLGRVSREQYF TGTGCCAGCAGTTCCCTGGGGAGGGTGTCGCGGGAGCAGTACTTC
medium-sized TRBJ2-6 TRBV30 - CAWSVGRGKNFFSGANVLTF TGTGCCTGGAGTGTAGGCAGGGGCAAAAACTTCTTCTCTGGGGCCAACGTCCTGACTTTC
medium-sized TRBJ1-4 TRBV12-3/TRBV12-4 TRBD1 CASSIDRGNEKLFF TGTGCCAGCAGTATAGACAGGGGGAACGAAAAACTGTTTTTT
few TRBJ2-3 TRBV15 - CATSKTTEADTQYF TGTGCCACCAGCAAAACTACAGAAGCAGATACGCAGTATTTT
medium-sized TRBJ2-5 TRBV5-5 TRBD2 CASSHSTSAETQYF TGTGCCAGCAGCCACTCGACTAGCGCGGAGACCCAGTACTTC
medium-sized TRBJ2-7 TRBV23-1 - CASSHHRDGFSYEQYF TGCGCCAGCAGTCACCACCGGGACGGTTTCTCCTACGAGCAGTACTTC
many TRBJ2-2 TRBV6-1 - CASSEMRVPTGELFF TGTGCCAGCAGTGAAATGCGGGTCCCCACCGGGGAGCTGTTTTTT
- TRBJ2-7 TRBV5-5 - CASSEGHLSYEQYF TGTGCCAGCAGCGAAGGACACCTCTCCTACGAGCAGTACTTC
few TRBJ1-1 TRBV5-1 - CASSSPGRDEAFF TGCGCCAGCAGCTCCCCCGGCAGGGATGAAGCTTTCTTT